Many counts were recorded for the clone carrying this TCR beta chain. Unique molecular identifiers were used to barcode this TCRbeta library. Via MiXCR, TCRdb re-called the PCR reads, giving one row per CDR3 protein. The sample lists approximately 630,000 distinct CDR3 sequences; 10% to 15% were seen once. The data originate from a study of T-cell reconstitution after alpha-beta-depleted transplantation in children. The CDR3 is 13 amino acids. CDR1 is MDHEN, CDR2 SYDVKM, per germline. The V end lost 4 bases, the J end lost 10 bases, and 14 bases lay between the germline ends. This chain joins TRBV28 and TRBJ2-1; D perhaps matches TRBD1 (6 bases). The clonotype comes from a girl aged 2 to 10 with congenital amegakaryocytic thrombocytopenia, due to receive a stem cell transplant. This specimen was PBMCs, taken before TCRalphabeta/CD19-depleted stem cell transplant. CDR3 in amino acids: CASSWSTGSEQFF. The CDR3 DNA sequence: TGTGCCAGCAGTTGGTCGACAGGCTCAGAGCAGTTCTTC.